In this sample, the clone carrying this TCR beta chain turned up once. The CDR3 has 19 residues. V shed 10 bases and J 4 bases; nucleotides not matched to a gene: 25. The PCR used 60 Vbeta and 13 Jbeta primers. Here immunoSEQ multiplex PCR was the method, and the copy in TCRdb shows in-frame clones only, minus some. Here the sample spans 150,000 to 200,000 clones, roughly 74% being singletons. This record belongs to a study of cytomegalovirus exposure and HLA in healthy donors. Across the whole study: Prior work identified 95 million to 120 million unique TCR beta sequences in some 180 million T cells.

The specimen was PBMCs. This chain joins TRBV23-1 and TRBJ2-7; 10 nucleotides match TRBD1. TRBV23-1 is known as an ORF, though its function is uncertain. The source is a female donor in good health and CMV-seronegative. Written as DNA, the CDR3 is TGCGCCACCGACGCGAGACCCGGGACAGGGGAAGATCCCCTTTACGAGCAGTACTTC. It codes for CATDARPGTGEDPLYEQYF.